Described below is a single T cell receptor (beta chain) sequence and its context. CDR3 size: 12 residues. Germline CDR1 MNHEY, CDR2 SVGAGI. These data belong to a study of T cells expressing NK-cell markers. No DNA is given; TCRdb re-called the 5' RACE reads and lists each CDR3 protein once. The sample has approximately 440,000 distinct CDR3 sequences. This chain connects TRBV6-5 to TRBJ2-2. The sequence was obtained from a woman between 45 and 60 years old in good health. Sequencing used blood T cells: a sorted CD56 or NKG2C T cell subset, CD4+ or CD8+ T cells, or bulk PBMC T cells (not recorded which). CDR3 in amino acids: CASRNFLGELFF.